Listed below are T cell receptor beta chains from one sample, sequenced in a study of OX40 agonist ivuxolimab in advanced cancers. TCRdb keeps only in-frame clones here, not all; method: immunoSEQ multiplex PCR. This sample has 60,000 to 85,000 clones; roughly 80% occur once, and the top ten carry 6% to 8%. The sequences come from CD4+ or CD8+ T cells sorted from blood, collected in a trial of the OX40 agonist ivuxolimab. All receptors come from an adult with an advanced solid tumor such as melanoma, head and neck, liver or kidney cancer. Each CDR3 is given with its conserved first and last residue. The order of the fields is clone size, V gene, J gene, D gene, CDR3 protein, CDR3 DNA. D genes are given only for firm matches. A row's size may be missing; if present it is once, few, many or a size class.

>NA|TRBV5-5|TRBJ2-2|NA
CASRTGTTTGELFF
TGTGCCAGCAGGACCGGGACAACCACCGGGGAGCTGTTTTTT
>NA|TRBV19|TRBJ2-1|NA
CASSIDPAGGLYNEQFF
TGTGCCAGTAGTATAGATCCCGCCGGGGGGCTTTACAATGAGCAGTTCTTC
>once|TRBV6-1|TRBJ1-2|NA
CASRAATNYGYTF
TGTGCCAGCAGGGCGGCAACTAACTATGGCTACACCTTC
>NA|TRBV5-4|TRBJ1-2|NA
CASSRTGYGPKGYTF
TGTGCCAGCAGCCGTACAGGGTACGGACCGAAGGGCTACACCTTC
>NA|TRBV30|TRBJ2-3|TRBD1
CAWSTAFRTGFTDTQYF
TGTGCCTGGAGTACGGCATTCCGGACAGGGTTCACAGATACGCAGTATTTT
>NA|TRBV6-5|TRBJ1-2|NA
CASSPTPYGYTF
TGTGCCAGCAGCCCAACACCTTATGGCTACACCTTC
>NA|TRBV30|TRBJ2-2|NA
CAWSNTGTYTGELFF
TGTGCCTGGAGCAACACCGGGACGTACACCGGGGAGCTGTTTTTT
>NA|TRBV6-4|TRBJ2-3|NA
CASSDTGGDTQYF
TGTGCCAGCAGTGACACTGGGGGGGATACGCAGTATTTT
>NA|TRBV4-1|TRBJ1-2|TRBD1
CASSQGQGENYGYTF
TGCGCCAGCAGCCAAGGACAGGGGGAAAACTATGGCTACACCTTC
>few|TRBV10-3|TRBJ2-3|NA
CAISEGTTDTQYF
TGTGCCATCAGTGAGGGTACGACAGATACGCAGTATTTT
>NA|TRBV2|TRBJ1-4|TRBD1
CASSERSPGGYRDEKLFF
TGTGCCAGCAGTGAAAGATCGCCAGGGGGGTATCGGGATGAAAAACTGTTTTTT
>NA|TRBV6-5|TRBJ2-7|TRBD1
CASSYGTGIYEQYF
TGTGCCAGCAGTTACGGGACAGGGATCTACGAGCAGTACTTC
>NA|TRBV19|TRBJ2-1|NA
CASSYGRTSYNEQFF
TGTGCCAGTAGTTACGGACGGACCTCCTACAATGAGCAGTTCTTC
>NA|TRBV7-2|TRBJ2-5|NA
CASSSNRDGETQYF
TGTGCCAGCAGTTCTAACAGGGACGGAGAGACCCAGTACTTC
>NA|TRBV4-3|TRBJ1-2|NA
CASSHSLNYGYTF
TGCGCCAGCAGCCACTCTCTTAACTATGGCTACACCTTC
>NA|TRBV30|TRBJ1-5|NA
CAWSPGSGTSPQHF
TGTGCCTGGAGTCCCGGGTCCGGGACCTCACCCCAGCATTTT
>NA|TRBV19|TRBJ2-5|NA
CASSRAGWGETQYF
TGTGCCAGTAGTCGGGCAGGGTGGGGAGAGACCCAGTACTTC
>NA|TRBV18|TRBJ1-5|NA
CASSPVGDPNQPQHF
TGTGCCAGCTCACCCGTGGGGGACCCCAATCAGCCCCAGCATTTT
>NA|TRBV19|TRBJ2-1|TRBD2
CASSRRTSGSYNEQFF
TGTGCCAGTAGTCGTCGGACTAGCGGGAGTTACAATGAGCAGTTCTTC
>NA|TRBV6-5|TRBJ2-5|NA
CASGSLETQYF
TGTGCCAGCGGCTCTTTGGAGACCCAGTACTTC
>NA|TRBV2|TRBJ1-3|TRBD1
CASSLQQGSSGNTIYF
TGTGCCAGCAGTCTACAACAGGGGAGCTCTGGAAACACCATATATTTT
>NA|TRBV30|TRBJ1-2|NA
CAWSPSLDYGYTF
TGTGCCTGGAGCCCCTCGTTGGACTATGGCTACACCTTC
>NA|TRBV7-9|TRBJ1-6|NA
CASSSDRSSSYNSPLHF
TGTGCCAGCAGCTCGGACAGATCGAGCTCCTATAATTCACCCCTCCACTTT
>NA|TRBV19|TRBJ1-2|NA
CASSIPPSNYGYTF
TGTGCCAGTAGTATTCCCCCCAGTAACTATGGCTACACCTTC
>NA|TRBV4-1|TRBJ2-7|NA
CASSRKGATGSYEQYF
TGCGCCAGCAGCCGAAAAGGGGCCACCGGCTCCTACGAGCAGTACTTC
>NA|TRBV28|TRBJ2-7|NA
CASKEGGAYEQYF
TGTGCCAGCAAAGAGGGAGGAGCCTACGAGCAGTACTTC
>NA|TRBV28|TRBJ2-7|TRBD1
CASSLFGTGIYEQYF
TGTGCCAGCAGTTTATTCGGGACAGGGATCTACGAGCAGTACTTC
>NA|TRBV28|TRBJ1-4|TRBD1
CASSSNSQGANEKLFF
TGTGCCAGCAGCTCCAATTCCCAGGGGGCTAATGAAAAACTGTTTTTT
>NA|TRBV6-6|TRBJ1-1|TRBD1
CASSFDRGGSTEAFF
TGTGCCAGCAGCTTCGACAGGGGAGGGTCCACTGAAGCTTTCTTT
>NA|TRBV4-1|TRBJ2-5|NA
CASSQEPASRTQYF
TGCGCCAGCAGCCAAGAGCCAGCTTCGAGGACCCAGTACTTC
>NA|TRBV2|TRBJ2-1|TRBD2
CASVGSGGAGNEQFF
TGTGCCAGCGTCGGTAGCGGGGGGGCAGGCAATGAGCAGTTCTTC
>NA|TRBV7-2|TRBJ2-7|NA
CASSGMDYEQYF
TGTGCCAGCAGCGGGATGGACTACGAGCAGTACTTC
>NA|TRBV5-1|TRBJ1-2|NA
CASSLEPNYGYTF
TGCGCCAGCAGCTTGGAACCGAACTATGGCTACACCTTC
>NA|TRBV7-3|TRBJ2-7|NA
CASSLRVVGNEQYF
TGTGCCAGCAGCTTAAGAGTGGTCGGCAACGAGCAGTACTTC
>once|TRBV4-2|TRBJ2-5|NA
CASSQDGVRGETQYF
TGTGCCAGCAGCCAAGATGGGGTCCGTGGGGAGACCCAGTACTTC
>NA|TRBV7-2|TRBJ2-7|TRBD2
CASSPTGTSGYEQYF
TGTGCCAGCAGCCCCACCGGGACTAGCGGTTACGAGCAGTACTTC
>NA|TRBV6-6|TRBJ1-5|NA
CASSYGDPHQPQHF
TGTGCCAGCAGTTATGGAGACCCCCATCAGCCCCAGCATTTT
>NA|TRBV29-1|TRBJ1-1|NA
CSVALGGSAFF
TGCAGCGTTGCTCTCGGGGGGTCAGCTTTCTTT
>NA|TRBV12-2|TRBJ1-3|NA
CASRPMRGSGNTIYF
TGTGCAAGTCGCCCCATGAGAGGCTCTGGAAACACCATATATTTT
>NA|TRBV27|TRBJ2-3|TRBD2
CASRHPGLAGRGSDTQYF
TGTGCCAGCAGGCATCCGGGACTAGCGGGGCGGGGGTCAGATACGCAGTATTTT